What follows are 26 T cell receptor beta chains derived from one specimen sequenced in a study of blood T cell repertoires in COVID-19. The protocol was immunoSEQ multiplex PCR, while the TCRdb copy is restricted to in-frame clones and leaves out a portion. Of some 62,000 clones in the sample, less than 80% were seen once. Sequenced material: peripheral blood. The receptors stem from a man aged 60-69 years with acute or convalescent COVID-19.

The chain uses TRBV9 and TRBJ1-6, with D possibly TRBD1 on 6 matching bases. The ends were cut back, 1 base at V and 6 bases at J, with 8 bases in the middle. The CDR3 length is 14 residues. From germline, CDR1 is SGDLS and CDR2 YYNGEE. CDR3 bases: TGTGCCAGCAGCGTAAAACAGGGTAATTCACCCCTCCACTTT. Amino acids: CASSVKQGNSPLHF.

The V and J genes are TRBV14 and TRBJ2-6; TRBD1 matches 7 bases. Germline CDR1 and CDR2: SGHDN and FVKESK. V trimming: 4 bases; J trimming: 1 base; junction bases outside the gene matches: 13. CDR3 length: 19 residues. The CDR3 sequence is CASSLVPGQSPSGANVLTF. CDR3 DNA sequence: TGTGCCAGCAGCCTCGTACCGGGACAGTCTCCATCTGGGGCCAACGTCCTGACTTTC.

The chain uses TRBV7-8 and TRBJ2-3; weak D call: TRBD1 (6 bases). Trimming removed 5 bases from V and 2 bases from J, with 14 bases in between. The germline V gene encodes CDR1 SGHVS and CDR2 FQNEAQ. CDR3 length equals 15 residues. The chain's CDR3 is CASSPVQGPTDTQYF. In DNA, the CDR3 is TGTGCCAGCAGCCCAGTACAGGGACCCACAGATACGCAGTATTTT.

The chain recombines TRBV7-2 with TRBJ2-5; unclear D gene. CDR1 SGHTA and CDR2 FQGNSA come from the germline V gene. The V gene lost 5 bases and the J gene lost 5 bases, with 12 bases spanning the gap. This CDR3 spans 13 amino acids. CDR3 in DNA: TGTGCCAGCAGCCACAAACGGAGCGAGACCCAGTACTTC. This gives the protein CASSHKRSETQYF.

The rearrangement links TRBV6-5 to TRBJ1-5, with D hard to call. Germline CDR1 and CDR2: MNHEY and SVGAGI. With 7 bases removed from V and 4 bases from J, the gap between germline ends came to 8 bases. CDR3 size: 12 residues. CDR3 DNA: TGTGCCAGCACGGCAGGAAATCAGCCCCAGCATTTT. This gives the protein CASTAGNQPQHF.

The chain has TRBV4-2 and TRBJ2-1; TRBD2 agrees at 7 bases. The CDR3 loop spans 17 amino acids. Germline CDR1 and CDR2: LGHNA and YNFKEQ. Germline trimming cut 1 base from V and 9 bases from J; bases unmatched to any gene: 15. The CDR3 coding sequence is TGTGCCAGCAGCCAAGCCCAAGAACGACCTAGCGGAGGTGAGCAGTTCTTC. Protein sequence: CASSQAQERPSGGEQFF.

This chain uses TRBV6-2 or TRBV6-3 with TRBJ2-7; 7 bases line up with TRBD1. The germline V gene has CDR1 MNHEY and CDR2 SVGEGT. The J segment lost 3 bases and the V segment lost 3 bases, leaving 5 bases of the junction unmatched. This CDR3 contains 14 residues. CDR3 DNA: TGTGCCAGCAGTTATCAGGGACAGCGCTACGAGCAGTACTTC. Its protein is CASSYQGQRYEQYF.

The chain is built from TRBV18 and TRBJ1-3, with 8 bases matching TRBD1. Trimming at V came to 5 bases and at J to 11 bases, leaving 14 bases not matched to a gene. Germline CDR1 reads KGHSH; CDR2 reads LQKENI. This CDR3 region has 15 residues. CDR3 sequence: CASSASSQGDAPIYF. For the CDR3, the DNA is TGTGCCAGCTCAGCCTCTTCACAGGGGGATGCCCCCATATATTTT.

The rearrangement uses TRBV13 and TRBJ2-5; possible D gene TRBD2, 5 bases. The V and J ends lost 4 bases and 2 bases respectively, with 11 bases between them. The CDR3 sequence is 14 residues long. Germline V lookup: CDR1 PRHDT, CDR2 FYEKMQ (reference sequence). The CDR3 DNA follows: TGTGCCAGCAGCTATGCGGACTCGCAAGAGACCCAGTACTTC. Translating gives CASSYADSQETQYF.

The rearrangement uses TRBV15 and TRBJ1-3; TRBD1 matches at 9 bases. V was clipped by 0 bases and J by 4 bases; unmatched bases: 10. This CDR3 is 18 amino acids long. Germline-derived CDR1 and CDR2 are LNHNV and YYDKDF (reference sequence). The CDR3 region has the DNA TGTGCCACCAGCAGAGATTGGGGTACCGGGACAGGGGGAAACACCATATATTTT. Protein sequence: CATSRDWGTGTGGNTIYF.

This clone turned up a few times. This chain's CDR3 is CASSRDINQPQHF. CDR3 in DNA: TGTGCCAGCAGCCGGGACATTAATCAGCCCCAGCATTTT. The V and J genes are TRBV7-2 and TRBJ1-5; a possible D gene is TRBD1 (6 bases). This CDR3 has 13 amino acids. The V gene lost 5 bases and the J gene lost 4 bases, with 9 bases spanning the gap. Germline CDR1 is SGHTA and CDR2 is FQGNSA.

V is TRBV24-1 and J is TRBJ2-1, with 10 bases matching TRBD1. CDR1 is KGHDR, CDR2 SFDVKD, per germline. This CDR3 contains 13 residues. Unmatched junction bases numbered 3, after V lost 7 bases and J lost 7 bases. CDR3 sequence: CATSRTGGNEQFF. CDR3 in DNA: TGTGCCACCAGCCGGACAGGGGGGAATGAGCAGTTCTTC.

The V gene is TRBV6-2 or TRBV6-3, the J gene TRBJ2-7; 7 bases agree with TRBD2. Per germline, CDR1 MNHEY and CDR2 SVGEGT. V lost 6 bases to trimming and J lost 4 bases; unmatched junction nucleotides: 9. The CDR3 runs 14 residues. The CDR3 is CASSPTGGRYEQYF. The CDR3, as DNA: TGTGCCAGCAGCCCGACGGGGGGACGGTACGAGCAGTACTTC.

This clone showed up just once. The rearrangement joins TRBV18 to TRBJ1-2, with a tentative D call TRBD1 (6 bases). The germline gives CDR1 KGHSH, CDR2 LQKENI. Trimming cost V 5 bases and J 2 bases, with 9 bases left between them. The CDR3 is made up of 13 amino acids. CDR3 nucleotide sequence: TGTGCCAGCTCAGACAGGACAAACTATGGCTACACCTTC. It yields the protein CASSDRTNYGYTF.

This clone was counted a single time. DNA of the CDR3: TGTGCCATCAGTGAGGGCGGGATGACCTACAATGAGCAGTTCTTC. Amino acids: CAISEGGMTYNEQFF. V is TRBV10-3 and J is TRBJ2-1, with D perhaps matching TRBD2 (6 bases). This CDR3 region has 15 residues. V was pared by 2 bases and J by 2 bases, with 10 bases between. Germline assignment: CDR1 ENHRY and CDR2 SYGVKD.

This chain links TRBV24-1 with TRBJ2-3, with D possibly matching TRBD1 (7 bases). V was trimmed by 6 bases and J by 3 bases, leaving 12 bases between them. Per the germline V gene, CDR1 is KGHDR and CDR2 is SFDVKD. The CDR3 contains 14 residues. CDR3 region: CATSNPGGTDTQYF. DNA of the CDR3: TGTGCCACCAGTAACCCAGGGGGGACAGATACGCAGTATTTT.

This chain links TRBV18 with TRBJ2-2, with a tentative D call TRBD1 (6 bases). Trimming removed 6 bases at V and 0 bases at J, with 14 bases between. The CDR3 covers 16 residues. From germline, CDR1 is KGHSH and CDR2 LQKENI. As DNA, the CDR3 is TGTGCCAGCTCGCCTAAACAGGGACCGAACACCGGGGAGCTGTTTTTT. Its protein product is CASSPKQGPNTGELFF.

The chain is built from TRBV19 and TRBJ2-5; tentatively, D is TRBD1 (5 bases). Germline V gene data show CDR1 as LNHDA and CDR2 as SQIVND (reference sequence). The CDR3 sequence is 13 residues long. The V and J ends lost 5 bases and 5 bases respectively, with 12 bases between them. CDR3 protein: CASSGDSQETQYF. DNA of the CDR3: TGTGCCAGTAGTGGTGACAGTCAGGAGACCCAGTACTTC. Using reference TRBV19 and TRBJ2-5 for the parts outside the CDR3, the full variable domain is DGGITQSPKYLFRKEGQNVTLSCEQNLNHDAMYWYRQDPGQGLRLIYYSQIVNDFQKGDIAEGYSVSREKKESFPLTVTSAQKNPTAFYLCASSGDSQETQYFGPGTRLLVL.

This rearrangement joins TRBV18 to TRBJ1-1; D is perhaps TRBD1 (6 bases). This CDR3 is built from 12 residues. From germline, CDR1 is KGHSH and CDR2 LQKENI. V was shortened by 5 bases and J by 4 bases, with 8 bases between the two germline ends. The chain's CDR3 is CASSGQSTEAFF. In DNA, the CDR3 is TGTGCCAGCTCAGGACAGTCCACTGAAGCTTTCTTT.

This chain links TRBV6-2 or TRBV6-3 with TRBJ2-1; 9 bases match TRBD2. The CDR3 is 14 amino acids. CDR1 is MNHEY, CDR2 SVGEGT, per germline. V shed 0 bases, J shed 15 bases, and the junction held 9 bases outside the gene matches. CDR3 region: CASSYSGGRAEVFF. The CDR3 DNA reads TGTGCCAGCAGTTACTCTGGCGGGAGGGCCGAGGTGTTCTTC.

J is TRBJ1-2 and V is TRBV6-5; 8 nucleotides agree with TRBD1. This CDR3 has 14 residues. Germline V gene sequence: CDR1 MNHEY, CDR2 SVGAGI. V lost 7 bases to trimming and J lost 4 bases; unmatched junction nucleotides: 8. CDR3 loop: CASTDRGDFYGYTF. CDR3 nucleotide sequence: TGTGCCAGCACCGACAGGGGCGACTTCTATGGCTACACCTTC.

The chain joins TRBV4-3 to TRBJ2-1; 12 bases are a match to TRBD2. The CDR3 is 15 residues long. Germline values: CDR1 LGHNA, CDR2 YSLEER. The J segment lost 8 bases and the V segment lost 4 bases, leaving 6 bases of the junction unmatched. In DNA, the CDR3 is TGCGCCAGCAGCCTCCTAGCGGGAGGGCCACATGAGCAGTTCTTC. Protein product: CASSLLAGGPHEQFF.

The chain is built from TRBV11-2 and TRBJ2-7, with D perhaps TRBD1 (6 bases). Germline lookup yields CDR1 SGHAT and CDR2 FQNNGV. CDR3 length equals 13 residues. V gave up 1 base and J gave up 4 bases, with 8 bases separating them. CDR3 coding DNA: TGTGCCAGCAGCTTAGTACAGGGTTACGAGCAGTACTTC. It specifies CASSLVQGYEQYF.

The chain links TRBV28 to TRBJ1-6; 9 positions agree with TRBD1. Germline V gene sequence: CDR1 MDHEN, CDR2 SYDVKM. Trimming cost V 5 bases and J 8 bases; bases outside gene matches: 7. This CDR3 is 15 amino acids long. The CDR3 DNA reads as TGTGCCAGCAGTCCCGGGGACAGGGAGGATTCACCCCTCCACTTT. It yields the protein CASSPGDREDSPLHF. The full variable domain, completed using reference TRBV28 and TRBJ1-6, is DVKVTQSSRYLVKRTGEKVFLECVQDMDHENMFWYRQDPGLGLRLIYFSYDVKMKEKGDIPEGYSVSREKKERFSLILESASTNQTSMYLCASSPGDREDSPLHFGNGTRLTVT.

V is TRBV6-5 and J is TRBJ1-1; D gene unclear. Germline V CDR1 and CDR2: MNHEY, SVGAGI. V lost 7 bases to trimming and J lost 1 base, with 13 bases between them. The length of the CDR3 is 14 residues. The CDR3 sequence: CASTRPGSNTEAFF. CDR3 coding DNA: TGTGCCAGCACCAGACCGGGGTCGAACACTGAAGCTTTCTTT.

This rearrangement joins TRBV28 to TRBJ1-2; D remains ambiguous. From germline, CDR1 is MDHEN and CDR2 SYDVKM. CDR3 length equals 13 residues. V was cut by 6 bases and J by 2 bases, with 10 bases left in between. CDR3 nucleotides: TGTGCCAGCAGCCCCGCCGGGAACTATGGCTACACCTTC. As protein: CASSPAGNYGYTF.